The present T cell receptor beta chain was sequenced within a study of cytomegalovirus exposure and HLA in healthy donors. A multiplex PCR was run with 60 Vbeta primers and 13 Jbeta primers. In the source study's methods: About 11 million of 80 million to 85 million unique TCR beta chains were shared, per a later count. Data came from immunoSEQ multiplex PCR; TCRdb stores just in-frame clones and leaves some out. V, J and clone size derive from that table, while D and trimming were established from the DNA sequence. The sample totals approximately 51,000 clones. On this clone: The antigen is not known.

Study-wide results and caveats: An analysis that came later showed most CMV-associated TCR beta chains appearing HLA-restricted.

The CDR3 contains 13 residues. With 8 bases removed from V and 4 bases from J, the gap between germline ends came to 12 bases. Per germline, CDR1 MGHRA and CDR2 YSYEKL. Sequences were obtained from PBMCs. This TCR was sampled from a man between 35 and 55 years old in good health and CMV-seropositive. J is TRBJ1-3 and V is TRBV4-1, with D maybe TRBD1 (5 bases). This CDR3 is CASAWGDGNTIYF. The CDR3 DNA is TGCGCCAGCGCGTGGGGGGACGGAAACACCATATATTTT.